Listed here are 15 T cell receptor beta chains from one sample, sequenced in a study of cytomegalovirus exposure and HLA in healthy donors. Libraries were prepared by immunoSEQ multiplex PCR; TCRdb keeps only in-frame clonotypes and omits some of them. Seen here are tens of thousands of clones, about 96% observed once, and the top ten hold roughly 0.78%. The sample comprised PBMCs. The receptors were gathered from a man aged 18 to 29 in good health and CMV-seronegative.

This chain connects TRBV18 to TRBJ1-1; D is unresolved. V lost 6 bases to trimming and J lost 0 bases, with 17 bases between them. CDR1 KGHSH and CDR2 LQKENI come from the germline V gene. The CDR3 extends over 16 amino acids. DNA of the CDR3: TGTGCCAGCTCGCTCACACCGTGGAGCCTGAACACTGAAGCTTTCTTT. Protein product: CASSLTPWSLNTEAFF.

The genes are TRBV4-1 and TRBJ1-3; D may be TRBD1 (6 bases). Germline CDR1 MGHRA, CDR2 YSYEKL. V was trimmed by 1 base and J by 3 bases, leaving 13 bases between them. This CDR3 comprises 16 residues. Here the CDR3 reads CASSQGDRLDGNTIYF. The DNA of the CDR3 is TGCGCCAGCAGCCAAGGTGACAGGCTAGATGGAAACACCATATATTTT.

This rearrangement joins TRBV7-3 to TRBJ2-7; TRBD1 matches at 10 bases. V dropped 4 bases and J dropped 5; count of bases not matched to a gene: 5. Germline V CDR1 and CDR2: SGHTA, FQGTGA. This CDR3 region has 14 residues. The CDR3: CASSSRGTGDEQYF. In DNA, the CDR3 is TGTGCCAGCAGCTCCAGGGGGACAGGGGACGAGCAGTACTTC.

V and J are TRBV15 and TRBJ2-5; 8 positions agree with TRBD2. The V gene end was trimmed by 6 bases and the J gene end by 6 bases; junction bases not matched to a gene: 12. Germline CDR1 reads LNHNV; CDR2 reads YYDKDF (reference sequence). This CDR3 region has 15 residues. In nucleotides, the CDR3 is TGTGCCACCAGTTTCGCGACTAGCGTGGTACAGACCCAGTACTTC. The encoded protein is CATSFATSVVQTQYF.

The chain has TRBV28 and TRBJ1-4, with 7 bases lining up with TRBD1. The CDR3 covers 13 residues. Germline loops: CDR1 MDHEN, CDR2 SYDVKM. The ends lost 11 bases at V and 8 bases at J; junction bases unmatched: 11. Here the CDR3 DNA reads TGTGCCGTGAGACAGGGCGGGGTAGAAAAACTGTTTTTT. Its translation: CAVRQGGVEKLFF.

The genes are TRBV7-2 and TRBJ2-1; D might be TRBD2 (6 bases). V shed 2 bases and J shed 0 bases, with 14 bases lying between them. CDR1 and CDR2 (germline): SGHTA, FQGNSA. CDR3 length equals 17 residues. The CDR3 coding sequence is TGTGCCAGCAGCTTATGGCCTAGCGCTAGCTCCTACAATGAGCAGTTCTTC. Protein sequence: CASSLWPSASSYNEQFF.

CDR3 DNA: TGCGCCAGCAGCCAAAATCCCGAGCTAGCGGGAGGCTCCCCAGAGCAGTTCTTC. Amino acid sequence: CASSQNPELAGGSPEQFF. The V and J genes are TRBV5-1 and TRBJ2-1, with 11 bases that match TRBD2. Per the germline V gene, CDR1 is SGHRS and CDR2 is YFSETQ. CDR3 length: 18 amino acids. Trimming cost V 4 bases and J 10 bases; bases outside gene matches: 19.

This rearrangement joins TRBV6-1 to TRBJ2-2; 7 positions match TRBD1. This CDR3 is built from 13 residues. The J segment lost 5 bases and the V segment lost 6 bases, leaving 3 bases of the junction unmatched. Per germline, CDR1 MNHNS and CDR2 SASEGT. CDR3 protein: CASSLTGTGELFF. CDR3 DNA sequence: TGTGCCAGCAGCCTGACAGGGACCGGGGAGCTGTTTTTT.

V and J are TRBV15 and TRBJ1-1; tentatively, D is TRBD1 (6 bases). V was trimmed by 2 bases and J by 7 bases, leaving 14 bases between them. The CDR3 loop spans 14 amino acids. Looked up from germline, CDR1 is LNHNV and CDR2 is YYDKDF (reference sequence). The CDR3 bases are TGTGCCACCAGCAGACCTCAGGGGACGGTTGAAGCTTTCTTT. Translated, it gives CATSRPQGTVEAFF.

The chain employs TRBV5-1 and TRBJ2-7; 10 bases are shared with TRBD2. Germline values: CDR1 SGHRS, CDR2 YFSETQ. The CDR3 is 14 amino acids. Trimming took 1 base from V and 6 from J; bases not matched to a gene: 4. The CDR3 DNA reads TGCGCCAGCAGCTTGACTAGCGGGATTGGCGAGCAGTACTTC. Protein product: CASSLTSGIGEQYF.

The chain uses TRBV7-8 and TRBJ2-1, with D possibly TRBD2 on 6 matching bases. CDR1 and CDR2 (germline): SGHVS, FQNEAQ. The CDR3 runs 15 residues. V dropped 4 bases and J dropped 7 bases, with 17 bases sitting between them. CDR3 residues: CASSSGEGVWNEQFF. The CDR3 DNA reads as TGTGCCAGCAGCTCGGGAGAAGGGGTTTGGAATGAGCAGTTCTTC.

The CDR3 bases are TGTGCCAGCTCCCACAGGGTTCGCACAGATACGCAGTATTTT. This gives the protein CASSHRVRTDTQYF. The V call is TRBV6-1, the J call TRBJ2-3, with D perhaps TRBD1 (6 bases). Germline CDR1 reads MNHNS; CDR2 reads SASEGT. The CDR3 has 14 residues. V was trimmed by 8 bases and J by 1 base, leaving 13 bases between them.

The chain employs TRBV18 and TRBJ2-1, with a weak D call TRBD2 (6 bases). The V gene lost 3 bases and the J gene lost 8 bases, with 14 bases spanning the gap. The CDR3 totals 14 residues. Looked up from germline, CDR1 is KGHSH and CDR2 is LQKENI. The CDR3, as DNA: TGTGCCAGCTCACCCTCGACTAGTGTCGATGAGCAGTTCTTC. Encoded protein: CASSPSTSVDEQFF.

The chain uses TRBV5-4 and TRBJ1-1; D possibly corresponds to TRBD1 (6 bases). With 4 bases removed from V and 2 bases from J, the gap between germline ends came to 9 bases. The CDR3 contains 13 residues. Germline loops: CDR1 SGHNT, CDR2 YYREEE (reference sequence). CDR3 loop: CASSTQGNTEAFF. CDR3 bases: TGTGCCAGCAGCACACAGGGTAACACTGAAGCTTTCTTT.

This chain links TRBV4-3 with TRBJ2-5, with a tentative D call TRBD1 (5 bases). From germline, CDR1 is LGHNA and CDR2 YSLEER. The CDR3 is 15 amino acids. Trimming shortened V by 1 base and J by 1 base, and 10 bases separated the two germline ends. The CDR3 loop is CASSQGRQGQETQYF. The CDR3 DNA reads TGCGCCAGCAGCCAAGGCCGCCAGGGCCAAGAGACCCAGTACTTC.